One sample yielded the 10 T cell receptor beta chains listed below, sequenced in a study of CD8+ T cells in alopecia areata. Treatment described: oral pan-JAK inhibitor, 5-10 mg twice daily. The authors extracted RNA and reverse transcribed it into cDNA as the sequencing template. The method was immunoSEQ multiplex PCR; TCRdb's version includes in-frame clones alone and lacks a portion of them. Here the sample spans about 270,000 clones, around 64% being singletons. The specimen was CD4+ T cells sorted from blood, collected at week 52, from a patient treated with tofacitinib. These receptor sequences come from a human donor with alopecia areata.

V usage is TRBV29-1 and J usage is TRBJ2-7; possible D gene TRBD1, 6 bases. V lost 7 bases and J lost 4, with 17 bases in between. This CDR3 is built from 13 residues. Germline assignment: CDR1 SQVTM and CDR2 ANQGSEA. The CDR3 loop is CSGSQGREYEQYF. The CDR3 nucleotides are TGCAGCGGTTCGCAGGGGCGCGAATACGAGCAGTACTTC.

A few counts support this clone. This chain's CDR3 is CASSLTPQGAIQPQHF. The CDR3 region has the DNA TGTGCCAGCTCACTAACCCCTCAGGGGGCGATTCAGCCCCAGCATTTT. This chain connects TRBV18 to TRBJ1-5, with 8 bases fitting TRBD1. The CDR3 totals 16 residues. CDR1 and CDR2 (germline): KGHSH, LQKENI. J gave up 6 bases and V 4 bases, and 11 bases lay outside the gene matches.

CDR3 sequence (DNA): TGCGCCAGCAGCTTGGAAAGTGGTACGCAGTATTTT. It encodes CASSLESGTQYF. J is TRBJ2-3 and V is TRBV5-1; D gene unclear. The germline CDR1 and CDR2 sequences are SGHRS and YFSETQ. V was shortened by 0 bases and J by 8 bases, with 7 bases between the two germline ends. The CDR3 has 12 amino acids.

This clone was recorded a few times. The V gene is TRBV29-1, the J gene TRBJ2-3; D gene uncertain. The CDR3 is made up of 10 amino acids. Looked up from germline, CDR1 is SQVTM and CDR2 is ANQGSEA. The V end was cut by 4 bases, the J end by 8 bases, with 7 bases between. CDR3 region: CSVGVATQYF. For the CDR3, the DNA is TGCAGCGTTGGCGTTGCTACGCAGTATTTT.

The CDR3 reads CAWSRQGYNEQFF. CDR3 bases: TGTGCCTGGAGTCGACAGGGCTACAATGAGCAGTTCTTC. The gene calls are TRBV30 and TRBJ2-1, with 7 bases matching TRBD1. V was pared by 2 bases and J by 3 bases, with 1 base of the junction left unmatched. There are 13 residues in the CDR3. Germline CDR1 GTSNPN, CDR2 SVGIG (reference sequence).

J is TRBJ2-5 and V is TRBV7-2, with a weak D call TRBD2 (5 bases). Trimming took off 5 bases at V and 5 bases at J, with 12 bases between the two ends. The CDR3 extends over 13 amino acids. The germline CDR1 and CDR2 sequences are SGHTA and FQGNSA. CDR3 amino acids: CASSPGMWETQYF. The CDR3 bases are TGTGCCAGCAGCCCCGGGATGTGGGAGACCCAGTACTTC. Together with reference TRBV7-2 and TRBJ2-5, the CDR3 gives the full variable domain: GAGVSQSPSNKVTEKGKDVELRCDPISGHTALYWYRQSLGQGLEFLIYFQGNSAPDKSGLPSDRFSAERTGGSVSTLTIQRTQQEDSAVYLCASSPGMWETQYFGPGTRLLVL.

This clone was picked up a small number of times. This sequence joins TRBV11-2 and TRBJ1-1; possible D gene TRBD1, 6 bases. The CDR3 is made up of 16 amino acids. Germline CDR1 and CDR2: SGHAT and FQNNGV. V shed 0 bases and J shed 1 base, with 12 bases lying between them. The CDR3 loop is CASSLDAQGRNTEAFF. CDR3 nucleotides: TGTGCCAGCAGCTTAGATGCGCAGGGGAGGAACACTGAAGCTTTCTTT.

The rearrangement uses TRBV4-2 and TRBJ2-3, with TRBD2 identical over 7 bases. The CDR3 loop spans 20 amino acids. After removal of 0 bases from V and 2 bases from J, the junction contained 17 bases not matched to a gene. From germline, CDR1 is LGHNA and CDR2 YNFKEQ. For the CDR3, the DNA is TGTGCCAGCAGCCAAGATTTATCACCGGGACCAGGGAGGGACACAGATACGCAGTATTTT. This codes for CASSQDLSPGPGRDTDTQYF.

This clone was detected only a few times. This chain joins TRBV7-2 and TRBJ1-1, with 8 positions matching TRBD1. CDR3 size: 14 residues. The germline CDR1 and CDR2 sequences are SGHTA and FQGNSA. The V segment lost 5 bases and the J segment 1 base; nucleotides outside the gene matches: 3. The CDR3 sequence: CASSEGQENTEAFF. The CDR3 DNA reads TGTGCCAGCAGCGAGGGACAGGAGAACACTGAAGCTTTCTTT.

This chain connects TRBV5-1 to TRBJ2-5, with a possible D match to TRBD2 (6 bases). The germline gives CDR1 SGHRS, CDR2 YFSETQ. The CDR3 length is 14 residues. V was pared by 1 base and J by 5 bases, with 12 bases between. The CDR3 DNA reads as TGCGCCAGCAGCTTGTCTCCGGGGGAGGAGACCCAGTACTTC. This codes for CASSLSPGEETQYF.